This T cell receptor beta chain derives from a study of early T cells in non-severe SARS-CoV-2 infection. About the study: Sequencing of bulk RNA from unsorted whole blood was done, without chain pairing. Study results and limitations: VDJdb matching favored anti-spike CD8 responses, missing private and CD4 specificities.

There are many counts of this clonotype. The target antigen is unknown. There are 18 residues in the CDR3. Germline V CDR1 and CDR2: SGHTA, FQGNSA. V was pared by 6 bases and J by 5 bases, with 25 bases between. Attachment of unique molecular identifiers was made to individual cDNA molecules. In TCRdb, the 5' RACE reads were re-called with MiXCR into one record per CDR3 protein. The repertoire holds 75,000 to 80,000 distinct CDR3 sequences, with roughly 9.6% as singletons. Sequenced input: whole blood. This TCR was recovered from an adult who was a healthcare worker with PCR-confirmed SARS-CoV-2 infection or an uninfected control (not recorded which). The chain combines TRBV7-2 with TRBJ2-2, with a possible D match to TRBD1 (6 bases). CDR3 protein: CASRQGRGGLAPTGELFF. The CDR3 nucleotides read TGTGCCAGCAGACAGGGAAGGGGCGGGCTCGCTCCAACCGGGGAGCTGTTTTTT.